The 24 T cell receptor beta chains below were found in one sample sequenced in a study of CXCR3-negative and CXCR3-positive naive CD8 T cells. General study results and limits: Naive cells with CXCR3 showed TRB CDR3s that were more hydrophobic than those in CXCR3-negative naive cells.

TRB cDNA was prepared as libraries by UMI-labeled 5' RACE. TCRdb reprocessed the 5' RACE reads and reports one entry per CDR3 protein, with no DNA. This repertoire includes 120,000 or so distinct CDR3 sequences. For these TCRs, the target antigens are not known. Sequenced: naive CXCR3+ CD8+ T cells from blood. Sample subset: CD45RO-CCR7+CD27+CD95- naive CD8+ T cells expressing CXCR3 (TNR3+). The receptor set was obtained from a human donor in good health. Some clones in this sample may be carry-over from other donors' samples.

V usage is TRBV29-1 and J usage is TRBJ2-7. The CDR3 runs 14 residues. Germline-derived CDR1 and CDR2 are SQVTM and ANQGSEA. CDR3 region: CSVEEAWGSYEQYF.

The rearrangement uses TRBV12-3 or TRBV12-4 and TRBJ2-2; TCRdb proposes TRBD1, but this gene call is untestable without DNA. The CDR3 length is 16 residues. The CDR3 sequence is CASSLTPGGGYGELFF.

This rearrangement joins TRBV11-2 to TRBJ2-5; TCRdb proposes TRBD1, but this gene call is untestable without DNA. CDR3 length: 14 residues. Germline V CDR1 and CDR2: SGHAT, FQNNGV. This chain's CDR3 is CASSLYRGAETQYF.

V and J are TRBV6-2 or TRBV6-3 and TRBJ2-7. Germline V CDR1 and CDR2: MNHEY, SVGEGT. The CDR3 has 16 residues. This CDR3 reads CASSYSRQKNSYEQYF.

V usage is TRBV9 and J usage is TRBJ2-7; the TCRdb D gene call, TRBD1, has no DNA to confirm it. Looked up from germline, CDR1 is SGDLS and CDR2 is YYNGEE. The CDR3 spans 15 residues. This CDR3 reads CASSVDGTGSYEQYF.

The chain combines TRBV28 with TRBJ2-7; checking the TCRdb D call of TRBD1 is not possible without DNA. Germline V gene lookup returns CDR1 MDHEN and CDR2 SYDVKM. CDR3 size: 12 residues. CDR3 loop: CASTTTGYLQYF.

The V call is TRBV11-2, the J call TRBJ2-7; TCRdb selects TRBD1, and the lack of DNA leaves this call unchecked. The CDR3 runs to 18 residues. Germline values: CDR1 SGHAT, CDR2 FQNNGV. This chain's CDR3 is CASSLDKPGQGSWNEQYF.

The rearrangement uses TRBV28 and TRBJ1-1; TCRdb indicates TRBD1, and absent DNA this call remains unverified. The CDR3 runs to 12 residues. Germline lookup yields CDR1 MDHEN and CDR2 SYDVKM. CDR3 region: CASSLDSSEAFF.

This rearrangement joins TRBV4-1 to TRBJ2-5; the TRBD2 assignment by TCRdb is unverifiable without DNA. This CDR3 is 17 amino acids long. Germline-derived CDR1 and CDR2 are MGHRA and YSYEKL. Here the CDR3 reads CASSQDPLAGGRETQYF.

V usage is TRBV29-1 and J usage is TRBJ2-7. Germline CDR1 is SQVTM and CDR2 is ANQGSEA. CDR3 size: 13 residues. CDR3 loop: CSVRRGDSYEQYF.

This chain links TRBV2 with TRBJ2-5. The V gene's germline CDR1 is SNHLY and CDR2 FYNNEI. This CDR3 is 15 amino acids long. The CDR3 spells CASLPNQDPQETQYF.

The chain is built from TRBV5-6 and TRBJ2-1; TCRdb designates TRBD2, a call that cannot be tested without DNA. CDR3 length: 16 amino acids. Germline CDR1 is SGHDT and CDR2 is YYEEEE. The CDR3 loop reads CASSLAPSGGSDEQFF.

The chain links TRBV5-1 to TRBJ2-1; TCRdb's D gene call, TRBD1, goes unchecked for lack of DNA. This CDR3 spans 17 amino acids. Germline CDR1 is SGHRS and CDR2 is YFSETQ. The CDR3 region is CASSLATQGDLYNEQFF.

The chain links TRBV2 to TRBJ2-7. The CDR3 runs 13 residues. Germline-derived CDR1 and CDR2 are SNHLY and FYNNEI. CDR3 protein: CASSESQADEQYF.

The rearrangement uses TRBV12-3 or TRBV12-4 and TRBJ2-7; the TCRdb D gene call, TRBD1, has no DNA to confirm it. The CDR3 totals 13 residues. The CDR3 region is CASRPGTGGEQYF.

This rearrangement joins TRBV11-2 to TRBJ1-2; TCRdb names TRBD1, which stays unverified in the absence of DNA. The germline V gene has CDR1 SGHAT and CDR2 FQNNGV. The CDR3 has 13 amino acids. CDR3 region: CASSLGTEYGYTF.

The chain recombines TRBV29-1 with TRBJ2-1; TCRdb's assignment of TRBD1 cannot be checked, as there is no DNA. The CDR3 spans 15 residues. Germline CDR1 is SQVTM and CDR2 is ANQGSEA. This CDR3 is CSVDSQGVSYNEQFF.

This chain joins TRBV21-1 and TRBJ2-1; TCRdb's assignment of TRBD1 cannot be checked, as there is no DNA. TRBV21-1 is a pseudogene. The CDR3 is 17 amino acids. CDR3 region: CASSRLNRGPTYNEQFF.

The CDR3 sequence: CASSLVGPQDHGYTF. The chain employs TRBV7-9 and TRBJ1-2. This CDR3 has 15 residues. The germline CDR1 and CDR2 sequences are SEHNR and FQNEAQ (reference sequence).

CDR3 amino acids: CSATERTAYEQYF. The chain links TRBV20-1 to TRBJ2-7. There are 13 residues in the CDR3. CDR1 is DFQATT and CDR2 is SNEGSKA in the germline V gene (reference sequence).

V is TRBV10-3 and J is TRBJ2-7; TCRdb indicates TRBD1, and absent DNA this call remains unverified. CDR1 and CDR2 from the germline V gene are ENHRY and SYGVKD. The CDR3 spans 13 residues. The CDR3 spells CAIRGQGSDEQYF.

The V and J genes are TRBV5-1 and TRBJ2-7; there is no DNA to check the TCRdb D call of TRBD2. This CDR3 has 14 residues. CDR1 SGHRS and CDR2 YFSETQ come from the germline V gene. The CDR3 sequence is CASSLAGTSGEQYF.

This chain links TRBV29-1 with TRBJ2-7; the TCRdb call, TRBD1, lacks DNA for checking. The germline V gene encodes CDR1 SQVTM and CDR2 ANQGSEA. The CDR3 totals 16 residues. CDR3 residues: CSVEDRGRVEPCEQYF.

This chain links TRBV10-3 with TRBJ1-4; TCRdb lists TRBD1, though no DNA is available to test this call. The CDR3 has 14 residues. CDR1 is ENHRY and CDR2 is SYGVKD in the germline V gene. CDR3 sequence reads: CAISPGESNEKLFF.